The T cell receptor (beta chain) under discussion was sequenced for a study of T-cell memory formation after mild COVID-19. Study observations and caveats: The study found contracting CD4+ clones mainly in CM and EM and contracting CD8+ clones in EMRA.

The germline V gene encodes CDR1 SGHRS and CDR2 YFSETQ. V was trimmed by 1 base and J by 3 bases, leaving 10 bases between them. This CDR3 has 14 amino acids. Libraries for TCRalpha and TCRbeta carried sample barcodes and unique molecular identifiers via 5'RACE. One entry per CDR3 protein, called by TCRdb with MiXCR from the 5' RACE reads. The sample consists of approximately 430,000 distinct CDR3 sequences, more than 20% of them appearing once. As for this clonotype: Its antigen is unidentified. A single base separates this from a much larger clone, so it may be a read error.

The V gene is TRBV5-1, the J gene TRBJ1-1; tentative D call: TRBD1 (5 bases). The receptor comes from an adult woman who had mild COVID-19 (a few samples of this study predate the infection). Cell type and time point are not known. The sample was PBMCs or a T cell subset sorted from them (not recorded which). The CDR3 bases are TGCGCCAGCAGCTTGACATGGGGGGACACTGAAGCTTTCTTT. Its translation is CASSLTWGDTEAFF. The full variable domain, in which reference TRBV5-1 and TRBJ1-1 provide the parts outside the CDR3, is KAGVTQTPRYLIKTRGQQVTLSCSPISGHRSVSWYQQTPGQGLQFLFEYFSETQRNKGNFPGRFSGRQFSNSRSEMNVSTLELGDSALYLCASSLTWGDTEAFFGQGTRLTVV.